The 7 T cell receptor beta chains below were found in one sample sequenced in a study of T cell repertoires in cytomegalovirus infection. One entry per CDR3 protein, called by TCRdb with MiXCR from the reads. The sample includes about 300,000 distinct CDR3 sequences, about 8.8% seen only once; the top ten take around 2.6%. The sequencing input was PBMCs. The receptors stem from a human donor in good health (CMV status not recorded). Some clones in this sample may be carry-over from other donors' samples.

V gene TRBV28 combines with J gene TRBJ1-2; D is ambiguous. The germline gives CDR1 MDHEN, CDR2 SYDVKM. The CDR3 runs to 14 residues. Trimming took 5 bases from V and 2 from J, leaving 12 bases between them. CDR3 nucleotide sequence: TGTGCCAGCAGTCTCCCGGCGCCGAACTATGGCTACACCTTC. This gives the protein CASSLPAPNYGYTF.

This clonotype was seen at least ten times. The chain recombines TRBV6-1 with TRBJ1-5, with D tentatively TRBD1 (5 bases). V was clipped by 6 bases and J by 3 bases, with 9 bases between them. Germline loops: CDR1 MNHNS, CDR2 SASEGT. The CDR3 runs to 13 residues. The chain's CDR3 is CASRNRINQPQHF. DNA of the CDR3: TGTGCCAGCAGAAACAGGATCAATCAGCCCCAGCATTTT.

As for this clonotype: The junction departs from germline at one end; a sequencing error may be responsible. The chain joins TRBV27 to TRBJ2-5, with 7 bases lining up with TRBD1. The CDR3 has 15 amino acids. Germline V gene lookup returns CDR1 MNHEY and CDR2 SMNVEV (reference sequence). CDR3 coding DNA: TGTGCCAACAGTTCTTCGAGGGACAGCCAAGAGACCCAGTACTTC. Translating it yields CANSSSRDSQETQYF.

A few counts support this clonotype. This chain joins TRBV28 and TRBJ2-1; TRBD2 matches at 8 bases. With V trimmed by 5 bases and J by 0 bases, 12 bases remained unmatched. The CDR3 consists of 18 residues. Germline V gene lookup returns CDR1 MDHEN and CDR2 SYDVKM. CDR3: CASSPRDSGVSSYNEQFF. The CDR3 nucleotides read TGTGCCAGCAGTCCCCGTGATAGCGGGGTTAGCTCCTACAATGAGCAGTTCTTC.

The table lists this clonotype with many counts. The rearrangement uses TRBV29-1 and TRBJ1-5; D ambiguous. The germline V gene has CDR1 SQVTM and CDR2 ANQGSEA. The V end was cut by 4 bases, the J end by 0 bases, with 7 bases between. CDR3 size: 13 residues. In nucleotides, the CDR3 is TGCAGCGTTGCGGAGAATAGCAATCAGCCCCAGCATTTT. This gives the protein CSVAENSNQPQHF. Supplemented by reference TRBV29-1 and TRBJ1-5, the full variable domain reads SAVISQKPSRDICQRGTSLTIQCQVDSQVTMMFWYRQQPGQSLTLIATANQGSEATYESGFVIDKFPISRPNLTFSTLTVSNMSPEDSSIYLCSVAENSNQPQHFGDGTRLSIL.

The V call is TRBV20-1, the J call TRBJ1-2, with 10 bases aligning to TRBD1. The CDR3 has 14 amino acids. Germline lookup yields CDR1 DFQATT and CDR2 SNEGSKA (reference sequence). V dropped 5 bases and J dropped 1; count of bases not matched to a gene: 4. CDR3 DNA: TGCAGTGCTGGGACAGGGGCCGGTAACTATGGCTACACCTTC. Amino acid sequence: CSAGTGAGNYGYTF.

Ten or more counts support this clonotype. The J gene is TRBJ2-6, the V gene TRBV15; 7 bases agree with TRBD2. Germline trimming cut 5 bases from V and 0 bases from J; bases unmatched to any gene: 4. Germline assignment: CDR1 LNHNV and CDR2 YYDKDF (reference sequence). This CDR3 region has 16 residues. The CDR3: CATSGGGGSGANVLTF. The CDR3 nucleotides are TGTGCCACCAGCGGGGGGGGTGGCTCTGGGGCCAACGTCCTGACTTTC. Complete variable domain (other parts from reference TRBV15 and TRBJ2-6): DAMVIQNPRYQVTQFGKPVTLSCSQTLNHNVMYWYQQKSSQAPKLLFHYYDKDFNNEADTPDNFQSRRPNTSFCFLDIRSPGLGDTAMYLCATSGGGGSGANVLTFGAGSRLTVL.